This T cell receptor beta chain was captured in a study of blood T cell repertoires in COVID-19 (dated by TCRdb to 2020 to 2022). For context, the study as a whole: The collaborator samples originated in the United States, Italy and Spain and spanned the acute and convalescent phases of COVID-19. The material from the prospective study consisted of cDNA or gDNA derived from T cells, B-cell-depleted T cells, or PBMCs. Sample metadata almost always included a de-identified subject ID, COVID-19 status, age in years and sex. The samples were drawn from two sources: the first 160 participants of the ongoing ImmuneRACE study, and approximately 1,300 subjects contributed by 6 global collaborators. Deeply sampled blood TCRbeta repertoires from subjects exposed to, actively infected with, or recovered from COVID-19 were included in the dataset. A freely available public database, intended as a resource for researchers studying the immune response to SARS-CoV-2, is where the repertoires were released. Where HLA class I and class II types were available, the types were taken from metadata supplied by the sample provider, not from assay-based typing. Study-wide findings and limitations: The amount of clinical and demographic metadata varied by source and participant and was provided uncurated.

On this clone: The antigen it recognizes is unknown. Base qualities are not recorded, but no much larger clone differs from it by a single base.

The immunoSEQ Assay, a bias-controlled multiplex PCR, was used to amplify TCRbeta CDR3 regions from genomic DNA. The study's processing was this. Nucleated cell counts per sample were estimated from amplification of reference gene primers within the assay. To quantify the absolute abundance of each unique TCRbeta CDR3 rearrangement, sequence reads were collapsed and filtered. For each sample, productive Simpson clonality was calculated as the square root of Simpson's diversity index over productive rearrangements. The immuneACCESS repertoire file appears here via TCRdb, limited to in-frame rearrangements. These files lack a portion of the clones; in checked studies, under half of the deficit traces to unresolved V genes, and the cause of the others is not known. The DNA gave D and trimming, while V, J and clone size come from that table. The sample records 250,000 to 350,000 clones, roughly 86% of which are singletons. Together, the top ten hold approximately 2% of the sample.

Samples from volunteer blood donors who had recovered from COVID-19 were contributed by a second Seattle source. Whole blood was collected in K2EDTA tubes by collaborating institutions according to the institutions' own protocols. For TCRbeta analysis, collaborator samples were shipped as frozen whole blood, as isolated PBMCs, or as DNA extracted from either sample type. Germline trimming amounts to 2 bases on V and 7 bases on J, with 6 as the count of junction bases outside the gene matches. The germline V gene supplies CDR1 KGHDR and CDR2 SFDVKD. The CDR3 runs 14 amino acids, cysteine and phenylalanine included. Only the CDR3 DNA stays, 42 bases, in frame from base 1.

The chain employs TRBV24-1 and TRBJ1-1; 7 of the junction bases match TRBD1. Sample: peripheral blood. The sequence was collected from a woman aged 25 to 45 who had recovered from COVID-19. The sequence in DNA is TGTGCCACCAGTGATTGCGGGACAGACGATGAAGCTTTCTTT. Translated, it gives CATSDCGTDDEAFF.